The 10 T cell receptor beta chains below were found in one sample sequenced in a study of technical replicates of blood from a handful of donors. Data came from immunoSEQ multiplex PCR; TCRdb stores just in-frame clones and leaves some out. The sample lists some 87,000 clones; about 92% were seen once. The sequencing sample was made of T cells isolated from PBMCs. These receptors originate from a human donor in good health.

The J gene is TRBJ1-5, the V gene TRBV6-6, with a possible D match to TRBD1 (6 bases). The CDR3 is 15 residues long. Germline CDR1 and CDR2: MNHNY and SVGAGI (reference sequence). V shed 2 bases and J shed 5 bases, with 13 bases lying between them. The CDR3 sequence is CASSYNADRHQPQHF. DNA for the CDR3: TGTGCCAGCAGTTACAATGCAGACAGGCATCAGCCCCAGCATTTT.

The chain employs TRBV15 and TRBJ2-3; D gene ambiguous. This CDR3 spans 14 amino acids. Germline V gives CDR1 LNHNV, CDR2 YYDKDF (reference sequence). The V end lost 8 bases, the J end lost 2 bases, and 14 bases lay between the germline ends. CDR3 residues: CATGPIDNTDTQYF. In nucleotides, the CDR3 is TGTGCCACCGGCCCGATTGACAACACAGATACGCAGTATTTT.

This chain connects TRBV6-5 to TRBJ1-2; 9 bases are a match to TRBD1. The germline V gene encodes CDR1 MNHEY and CDR2 SVGAGI. The V and J ends lost 6 bases and 10 bases, in that order; junction bases with no gene match: 6. The CDR3 runs to 12 residues. The DNA for the CDR3 is TGTGCCAGCAGCCCGGGACAGGGTCACTACACCTTC. It yields the protein CASSPGQGHYTF.

The rearrangement links TRBV21-1 to TRBJ1-5. TRBV21-1 is a documented pseudogene. This CDR3 region has 12 residues. DNA of the CDR3: TGTGCCAGCAGCATAGAGAATCAGCCCCAGCATTTT. Its translation is CASSIENQPQHF.

This sequence joins TRBV6-6 and TRBJ2-7, with 7 bases identical to TRBD1. The trim removed 7 bases at V and 2 bases at J, leaving 8 bases unmatched. Germline CDR1 reads MNHNY; CDR2 reads SVGAGI (reference sequence). This CDR3 region has 14 residues. The CDR3 coding sequence is TGTGCCAGCACCAGGACAGGAACAACCTACGAGCAGTACTTC. This gives the protein CASTRTGTTYEQYF.

V and J are TRBV5-6 and TRBJ1-2; the D gene is possibly TRBD1 (5 bases). CDR1 is SGHDT and CDR2 is YYEEEE in the germline V gene. The germline V and J ends were trimmed by 7 bases and 1 base, with 14 bases remaining between them. The CDR3 totals 14 residues. CDR3 protein: CASRGPRDNYGYTF. Here the CDR3 DNA reads TGTGCCAGCCGTGGGCCCAGGGATAACTATGGCTACACCTTC.

The chain uses TRBV9 and TRBJ2-4; no reliable D call. The V and J ends lost 3 bases and 1 base respectively, with 14 bases between them. Germline CDR1 SGDLS, CDR2 YYNGEE. The CDR3 sequence is 16 residues long. CDR3 sequence reads: CASSDELSAAKNIQYF. DNA for the CDR3: TGTGCCAGCAGCGATGAGCTCTCCGCGGCCAAAAACATTCAGTACTTC.

J is TRBJ2-2 and V is TRBV7-6; D possibly corresponds to TRBD1 (6 bases). The ends were cut back, 5 bases at V and 5 bases at J, with 9 bases in the middle. CDR3 size: 13 residues. Germline lookup yields CDR1 SGHVS and CDR2 FNYEAQ. Here the CDR3 reads CASSTGWTGELFF. The DNA for the CDR3 is TGTGCCAGCAGCACAGGGTGGACCGGGGAGCTGTTTTTT.

This chain links TRBV10-3 with TRBJ1-2; D is undetermined. This CDR3 comprises 16 residues. Germline assignment: CDR1 ENHRY and CDR2 SYGVKD. V lost 0 bases, J lost 0 bases, and 11 bases lay in between. CDR3 residues: CAISESVNGANYGYTF. The CDR3 region has the DNA TGTGCCATCAGTGAGTCGGTAAACGGAGCTAACTATGGCTACACCTTC.

V gene TRBV6-7 combines with J gene TRBJ2-7, with 8 bases matching TRBD1. TRBV6-7 is labeled an ORF, and its function is uncertain. Trimming took 5 bases from V and 3 from J; bases not matched to a gene: 3. The CDR3 loop spans 13 amino acids. The CDR3 is CASSPDRDYEQYF. CDR3 bases: TGTGCCAGCAGTCCGGACAGGGACTACGAGCAGTACTTC.